This TCR beta chain was captured in a study of T cell responses to AZD1222 COVID-19 vaccine. Study findings and constraints: None of the repertoires were sampled until the peak T cell response had passed.

A word on this clone: The antigen remains unidentified.

The CDR3 is made up of 16 amino acids. The protocol was immunoSEQ multiplex PCR, while the TCRdb copy is restricted to in-frame clones and leaves out a portion. This sample has 140,000 to 150,000 clones, with 85% to 90% found just once. The source is an adult in good health. V usage is TRBV21-1 and J usage is TRBJ2-1; TRBD2 is the table's D call and was not checked against the DNA. TRBV21-1 is annotated as a pseudogene. The sample in question was peripheral blood, obtained on day 0 of AZD1222 vaccination. The CDR3 DNA reads as TGTGCCAGCAGCAAAAGCGGGGGAATGGGCTACAATGAGCAGTTCTTC. Its protein is CASSKSGGMGYNEQFF.